Below are 17 T cell receptor beta chains sequenced from a single sample in a study of blood T cells in healthy people across ages. Sample-barcoded 5' priming and a J-beta primer mix drove a second PCR of roughly 7 to 11 cycles. Each CDR3 protein is one row after TCRdb ran MiXCR on the 5' RACE reads. The repertoire holds nearly 1 million distinct CDR3 sequences, with 45% to 60% as singletons. Sequenced input: blood. Receptors originate from a woman aged 55 to 70 in good health.

V and J are TRBV27 and TRBJ2-5; 9 bases align to TRBD2. The CDR3 has 17 amino acids. The V gene's germline CDR1 is MNHEY and CDR2 SMNVEV (reference sequence). Losses at the gene ends were 8 bases for V and 4 bases for J; bases not matched to a gene: 17. CDR3 DNA sequence: TGTGCCAGCTCATTGAGGGAAGCGGGAGGTCGGGGAGAGACCCAGTACTTC. Its translation: CASSLREAGGRGETQYF.

The chain has TRBV5-1 and TRBJ2-1, with 7 bases that match TRBD1. The CDR3 loop spans 16 amino acids. Germline V gene sequence: CDR1 SGHRS, CDR2 YFSETQ. With 1 base clipped from V and 4 bases from J, the junction kept 8 bases outside the gene matches. In DNA form, the CDR3 reads TGCGCCAGCAGCTTGCCCCGGACAGGAATATACAATGAGCAGTTCTTC. Residues: CASSLPRTGIYNEQFF.

The chain employs TRBV29-1 and TRBJ1-1; D gene ambiguous. The V end was cut by 7 bases, the J end by 4 bases, with 16 bases between. Germline V gene sequence: CDR1 SQVTM, CDR2 ANQGSEA. The CDR3 loop spans 13 amino acids. As DNA, the CDR3 is TGCAGCGCCTGTATCGGGGTGACCACTGAAGCTTTCTTT. Protein product: CSACIGVTTEAFF.

Only a few counts were recorded for this clonotype. This chain uses TRBV6-5 with TRBJ1-2; TRBD1 is a possible D gene (5 bases). This CDR3 has 14 amino acids. Per germline, CDR1 MNHEY and CDR2 SVGAGI. Trimming removed 6 bases from V and 3 bases from J, with 14 bases in between. DNA for the CDR3: TGTGCCAGCAGGCCGGGGGGGGAGGACTATGGCTACACCTTC. Its protein is CASRPGGEDYGYTF.

V usage is TRBV7-8 and J usage is TRBJ2-3; D not certain. Germline CDR1 SGHVS, CDR2 FQNEAQ. CDR3 size: 17 residues. V shed 4 bases and J shed 2 bases, with 19 bases lying between them. The CDR3 DNA is TGTGCCAGCAGCTCCCGTAGGCTACCCGACCCCACAGATACGCAGTATTTT. The encoded protein is CASSSRRLPDPTDTQYF.

This clonotype was counted many times. The V call is TRBV4-2, the J call TRBJ2-7, with 13 bases that match TRBD2. The germline V gene encodes CDR1 LGHNA and CDR2 YNFKEQ. V trimming: 1 base; J trimming: 5 bases; junction bases outside the gene matches: 8. The length of the CDR3 is 17 residues. For the CDR3, the DNA is TGTGCCAGCAGCCAAGGCGCCACTAGCGGGAGGGCCCACGAGCAGTACTTC. It specifies CASSQGATSGRAHEQYF.

J is TRBJ1-1 and V is TRBV6-5; the D is unclear. Trimming stripped 0 bases from V and 6 bases from J, with 14 bases between. The CDR3 is 15 amino acids. CDR1 is MNHEY and CDR2 is SVGAGI in the germline V gene. Here the CDR3 DNA reads TGTGCCAGCAGTTACTCCAACACAGTTACTGCTGAAGCTTTCTTT. This codes for CASSYSNTVTAEAFF.

The genes are TRBV10-3 and TRBJ2-1; no clear D. V lost 3 bases to trimming and J lost 2 bases, with 17 bases between them. This CDR3 has 17 amino acids. Germline CDR1 and CDR2: ENHRY and SYGVKD. The CDR3, as DNA: TGTGCCATCAGTGACGGAGACCCCTTGGGCCCCTACAATGAGCAGTTCTTC. The encoded protein is CAISDGDPLGPYNEQFF.

There are a few counts of this clonotype. The gene calls are TRBV4-1 and TRBJ1-2; 7 bases match TRBD1. Germline V gene lookup returns CDR1 MGHRA and CDR2 YSYEKL. V dropped 4 bases and J dropped 8; count of bases not matched to a gene: 16. This CDR3 spans 16 amino acids. The CDR3 spells CASSLTYPGQLGGYTF. The CDR3 DNA reads TGCGCCAGCAGCCTAACCTACCCGGGACAGTTAGGCGGCTACACCTTC.

The rearrangement joins TRBV7-9 to TRBJ2-5, with D hard to call. Germline V gene sequence: CDR1 SEHNR, CDR2 FQNEAQ (reference sequence). The length of the CDR3 is 15 residues. V was trimmed by 5 bases and J by 2 bases, leaving 15 bases between them. The CDR3 DNA reads TGTGCCAGCAGCCCACCCGGACGGGTACAAGAGACCCAGTACTTC. It specifies CASSPPGRVQETQYF. The full variable domain, in which reference TRBV7-9 and TRBJ2-5 provide the parts outside the CDR3, is DTGVSQNPRHKITKRGQNVTFRCDPISEHNRLYWYRQTLGQGPEFLTYFQNEAQLEKSRLLSDRFSAERPKGSFSTLEIQRTEQGDSAMYLCASSPPGRVQETQYFGPGTRLLVL.

V gene TRBV28 combines with J gene TRBJ2-7; the D gene is possibly TRBD2 (6 bases). Germline V CDR1 and CDR2: MDHEN, SYDVKM. CDR3 length: 10 amino acids. V was clipped by 8 bases and J by 7 bases, with 9 bases between them. CDR3 DNA sequence: TGTGCCAGCGGAGGGAGGGAGCAGTACTTC. This codes for CASGGREQYF.

V is TRBV9 and J is TRBJ2-5, with TRBD1 matching 9 bases. The J call may be in error: the DNA end matches TRBJ2-7 better. The V gene's germline CDR1 is SGDLS and CDR2 YYNGEE. The CDR3 runs to 14 residues. DNA of the CDR3: TGTGCCAGCAGCGTAGTGGACAGGGGCGGCGAGCAGTACTTC. Its protein is CASSVVDRGGEQYF.

The chain links TRBV6-6 to TRBJ1-2; D ambiguous. Per germline, CDR1 MNHNY and CDR2 SVGAGI (reference sequence). This CDR3 is built from 13 residues. V lost 5 bases, J lost 8 bases, and 15 bases lay in between. The CDR3 sequence is CASSPPVEGGYTF. The CDR3 coding sequence is TGTGCCAGCAGTCCCCCGGTTGAGGGAGGCTACACCTTC.

This clonotype has just a few counts. This rearrangement joins TRBV27 to TRBJ1-2; D not certain. CDR1 and CDR2 (germline): MNHEY, SMNVEV (reference sequence). Deletions cut 8 bases from V and 7 bases from J, with 20 bases between. CDR3 size: 14 residues. The CDR3 loop reads CASRVTQVLLGYTF. The DNA for the CDR3 is TGTGCCAGCCGGGTAACCCAGGTATTACTTGGCTACACCTTC.

Here the CDR3 reads CASSYLLMSASNTEAFF. The DNA of the CDR3 is TGTGCCAGCAGTTACCTTCTAATGAGCGCTTCCAACACTGAAGCTTTCTTT. The rearrangement joins TRBV6-5 to TRBJ1-1; D gene unclear. The CDR3 sequence is 17 residues long. Germline V gene sequence: CDR1 MNHEY, CDR2 SVGAGI. V lost 2 bases and J 2 bases, leaving 18 bases between the germline ends.

The chain combines TRBV27 with TRBJ2-4; possibly TRBD2 for D (6 bases). The J call may be wrong; the DNA end is better matched by TRBJ2-7. The CDR3 is made up of 14 amino acids. Germline lookup yields CDR1 MNHEY and CDR2 SMNVEV (reference sequence). The CDR3 coding sequence is TGTGCCAGCAGCGGGGGAGCTCTCTCCTACGAGCAGTACTTC. Translation gives CASSGGALSYEQYF.

The rearrangement links TRBV28 to TRBJ2-2; D is uncertain. CDR1 and CDR2 from the germline V gene are MDHEN and SYDVKM. The CDR3 extends over 18 amino acids. Trimming stripped 7 bases from V and 4 bases from J, with 25 bases between. CDR3 amino acids: CASTLGGFGHSGTGELFF. CDR3 DNA sequence: TGTGCCAGCACCTTAGGTGGTTTTGGGCACTCGGGCACCGGGGAGCTGTTTTTT.